This record covers a single TCR beta chain. Its antigen is unknown. Compared with germline, one end of the junction differs, possibly owing to a read error. This entry is derived from a study of shared clonotypes between healthy human individuals. Findings and limits, study-wide: Blood alone was sampled, and tissue repertoires likely differ. Researchers found naive subsets generally carried larger estimated richness than memory subsets. Naive CD4 clonotypes overlapped across a few donors at roughly 5%.

The CDR3 length is 15 residues. Germline CDR1 reads SEHNR; CDR2 reads FQNEAQ (reference sequence). Profiled with immunoSEQ multiplex PCR; TCRdb holds only in-frame clones, not every one. The sample records some 1 million clones, about three quarters being singletons. Sequencing was done on a sample of memory CD4+ T cells sorted from blood. Subset specified: CD45RA-negative fraction. The receptor was isolated from a man aged 18 to 35 in good health. This rearrangement joins TRBV7-9 to TRBJ1-4, with D maybe TRBD1 (5 bases). CDR3 coding DNA: TGTGCCAGCAGCGTAGCAGGGTTTACTAATGAAAAACTGTTTTTT. As protein: CASSVAGFTNEKLFF.